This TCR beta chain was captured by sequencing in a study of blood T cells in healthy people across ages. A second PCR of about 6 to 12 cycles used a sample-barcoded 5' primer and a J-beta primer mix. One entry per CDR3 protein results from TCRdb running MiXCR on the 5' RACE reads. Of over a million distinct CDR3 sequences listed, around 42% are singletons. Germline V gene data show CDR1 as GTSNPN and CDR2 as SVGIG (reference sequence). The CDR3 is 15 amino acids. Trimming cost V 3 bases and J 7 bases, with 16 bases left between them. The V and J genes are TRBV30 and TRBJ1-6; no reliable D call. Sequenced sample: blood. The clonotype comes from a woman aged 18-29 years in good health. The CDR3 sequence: CAWSLQVSQNSPLHF. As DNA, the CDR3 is TGTGCCTGGAGCCTTCAGGTCTCTCAAAATTCACCCCTCCACTTT. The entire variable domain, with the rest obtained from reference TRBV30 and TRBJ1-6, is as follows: SQTIHQWPATLVQPVGSPLSLECTVEGTSNPNLYWYRQAAGRGLQLLFYSVGIGQISSEVPQNLSASRPQDRQFILSSKKLLLSDSGFYLCAWSLQVSQNSPLHFGNGTRLTVT.